Presented here are 10 T cell receptor beta chains from one specimen sequenced in a study of T cells expressing NK-cell markers. TCRdb re-called the 5' RACE reads and shows each CDR3 protein once, DNA omitted. The listing contains approximately 150,000 distinct CDR3 sequences. Material for sequencing was blood T cells: a sorted CD56 or NKG2C T cell subset, CD4+ or CD8+ T cells, or bulk PBMC T cells (not recorded which). The receptors were gathered from a woman aged 18 to 75 in good health.

This sequence joins TRBV6-6 and TRBJ1-1; the TCRdb D gene call, TRBD1, has no DNA to confirm it. CDR1 MNHNY and CDR2 SVGAGI come from the germline V gene (reference sequence). This CDR3 spans 13 amino acids. CDR3 sequence: CASIQEGATEAFF.

The rearrangement uses TRBV2 and TRBJ2-5; absent DNA, TCRdb's TRBD1 call cannot be checked. This CDR3 region has 13 residues. Germline CDR1 reads SNHLY; CDR2 reads FYNNEI. This CDR3 reads CASNQGVGETQYF.

V is TRBV20-1 and J is TRBJ2-7; TCRdb gives TRBD2 as the D gene, but with no DNA this cannot be confirmed. Germline V gene data show CDR1 as DFQATT and CDR2 as SNEGSKA (reference sequence). The CDR3 has 15 amino acids. This chain's CDR3 is CSAQPTSGRTGEQYF.

The chain couples TRBV29-1 to TRBJ2-7; absent DNA, TCRdb's TRBD1 call cannot be checked. The germline V gene has CDR1 SQVTM and CDR2 ANQGSEA. The length of the CDR3 is 13 residues. CDR3: CSVGPDTSYEQYF.

The V call is TRBV18, the J call TRBJ2-3. The V gene's germline CDR1 is KGHSH and CDR2 LQKENI. CDR3 size: 13 residues. The CDR3 protein is CASSGLSRDTQYF.

The chain has TRBV15 and TRBJ2-7; the TCRdb call, TRBD1, lacks DNA for checking. The length of the CDR3 is 16 residues. CDR1 and CDR2 from the germline V gene are LNHNV and YYDKDF (reference sequence). The CDR3 spells CATSRDKGQGAYEQYF.

V is TRBV28 and J is TRBJ2-4; lacking DNA, the TRBD1 call made by TCRdb goes unchecked. The V gene's germline CDR1 is MDHEN and CDR2 SYDVKM. The CDR3 sequence is 15 residues long. CDR3 protein: CASSPGEIAKNIQYF.

The V gene is TRBV5-1, the J gene TRBJ1-1. Germline CDR1 and CDR2: SGHRS and YFSETQ. This CDR3 has 13 residues. The CDR3 loop is CASSLSVNTEAFF.

J is TRBJ2-3 and V is TRBV9; the D call from TCRdb, TRBD2, cannot be confirmed without DNA. CDR3 length: 16 residues. Germline V gene sequence: CDR1 SGDLS, CDR2 YYNGEE. CDR3 loop: CASSVVEGAVTDTQYF.

The J gene is TRBJ2-1, the V gene TRBV20-1; the D call from TCRdb, TRBD1, cannot be confirmed without DNA. Germline V gene sequence: CDR1 DFQATT, CDR2 SNEGSKA (reference sequence). The CDR3 runs to 11 residues. CDR3 amino acids: CSAPQGTEQFF.